One sample yielded the 22 T cell receptor beta chains listed below, sequenced in a study of cytomegalovirus exposure and HLA in healthy donors. Sequencing was performed with immunoSEQ multiplex PCR; in TCRdb, only in-frame clones are kept and a portion is missing. The data hold roughly 65,000 clones, with 80% to 95% observed a single time. Sequences were obtained from PBMCs. These receptor sequences come from a man aged 18-30 years in good health and CMV-seropositive.

This chain links TRBV6-1 with TRBJ2-5; 8 bases fit TRBD2. This CDR3 region has 15 residues. V shed 8 bases, J shed 1 base, and the junction held 9 bases outside the gene matches. CDR1 is MNHNS, CDR2 SASEGT, per germline. The CDR3 nucleotides read TGTGCCAGCGCGGGACTAGTCGGTTCCCAAGAGACCCAGTACTTC. Translated: CASAGLVGSQETQYF.

This clone has only one observation. CDR3 nucleotide sequence: TGTGCCAGCAGCCACACCGGGACAGGGGTCTACGAGCAGTACTTC. Its translation: CASSHTGTGVYEQYF. The V and J genes are TRBV14 and TRBJ2-7; 10 bases are shared with TRBD1. The germline V gene has CDR1 SGHDN and CDR2 FVKESK. With 3 bases clipped from V and 3 bases from J, the junction kept 5 bases outside the gene matches. CDR3 size: 15 residues.

The chain is built from TRBV6-1 and TRBJ2-7; TRBD2 matches 9 bases. This CDR3 contains 14 residues. The trim removed 5 bases at V and 0 bases at J, leaving 2 bases unmatched. CDR1 MNHNS and CDR2 SASEGT come from the germline V gene. DNA for the CDR3: TGTGCCAGCAGTATTAGCGGGAGCTCCTACGAGCAGTACTTC. This encodes CASSISGSSYEQYF.

The rearrangement links TRBV5-4 to TRBJ2-1, with 10 bases matching TRBD2. The CDR3 runs 15 residues. Germline CDR1 SGHNT, CDR2 YYREEE (reference sequence). J was trimmed by 9 bases and V by 1 base; bases with no gene match: 7. The CDR3 bases are TGTGCCAGCAGCTTGATATCCGAGCGGGAGGGTGAGCAGTTCTTC. It codes for CASSLISEREGEQFF.

This rearrangement joins TRBV27 to TRBJ1-1, with D tentatively TRBD1 (5 bases). Per germline, CDR1 MNHEY and CDR2 SMNVEV (reference sequence). This CDR3 region has 15 residues. V lost 5 bases to trimming and J lost 2 bases, with 15 bases between them. The CDR3 protein is CASSLAGRRNTEAFF. For the CDR3, the DNA is TGTGCCAGCAGTCTCGCGGGACGACGTAACACTGAAGCTTTCTTT.

The chain links TRBV7-2 to TRBJ2-7; D might be TRBD2 (5 bases). V lost 1 base and J lost 6, with 28 bases in between. Germline loops: CDR1 SGHTA, CDR2 FQGNSA. The CDR3 totals 19 residues. CDR3 sequence reads: CASSLVNLQRLARDSEQYF. In nucleotides, the CDR3 is TGTGCCAGCAGCTTAGTAAATCTGCAAAGGCTAGCAAGGGATTCCGAGCAGTACTTC.

CDR3 in DNA: TGCGCCAGCAGCTGGACAGGAGGCGAGCAGTACTTC. It translates to CASSWTGGEQYF. The chain is built from TRBV5-1 and TRBJ2-7, with TRBD1 matching over 7 bases. The CDR3 covers 12 residues. J gave up 6 bases and V 3 bases, and 3 bases lay outside the gene matches. Germline-derived CDR1 and CDR2 are SGHRS and YFSETQ.

The chain employs TRBV7-9 and TRBJ2-7; no definite D call. The germline V gene encodes CDR1 SEHNR and CDR2 FQNEAQ (reference sequence). V lost 7 bases, J lost 5 bases, and 15 bases lay in between. The CDR3 loop spans 13 amino acids. The CDR3 sequence: CASTPPGINEQYF. In DNA, the CDR3 is TGTGCCAGCACCCCTCCAGGAATCAACGAGCAGTACTTC.

The genes are TRBV10-1 and TRBJ2-3, with a possible D match to TRBD2 (6 bases). Looked up from germline, CDR1 is WNHNN and CDR2 is SYGVQD (reference sequence). The CDR3 has 16 amino acids. V was cut by 6 bases and J by 0 bases, with 16 bases left in between. The CDR3 spells CASSPGRGFSTDTQYF. CDR3 DNA: TGCGCCAGCAGCCCGGGACGGGGGTTTAGCACAGATACGCAGTATTTT.

The chain employs TRBV25-1 and TRBJ2-1; no clear D gene. V was trimmed by 2 bases and J by 0 bases, leaving 8 bases between them. Germline V gives CDR1 MGHDK, CDR2 SYGVNS. The CDR3 loop spans 15 amino acids. CDR3 residues: CASSEELSSYNEQFF. In DNA form, the CDR3 reads TGTGCCAGCAGTGAAGAACTTAGCTCCTACAATGAGCAGTTCTTC.

The chain employs TRBV20-1 and TRBJ1-1; no firm D call. The CDR3 is 10 residues long. Per germline, CDR1 DFQATT and CDR2 SNEGSKA (reference sequence). V was shortened by 1 base and J by 8 bases, with 5 bases between the two germline ends. The CDR3 DNA sequence: TGCAGTGCTAGAGTCTTGGAAGCTTTCTTT. This encodes CSARVLEAFF.

The chain combines TRBV13 with TRBJ2-1; possibly TRBD2 for D (6 bases). The CDR3 spans 15 residues. Per the germline V gene, CDR1 is PRHDT and CDR2 is FYEKMQ (reference sequence). V was shortened by 3 bases and J by 8 bases, with 17 bases between the two germline ends. The CDR3 loop is CASSFREYVSHEQFF. CDR3 nucleotide sequence: TGTGCCAGCAGCTTCCGGGAGTACGTTTCCCATGAGCAGTTCTTC.

This chain uses TRBV7-9 with TRBJ2-7; D perhaps matches TRBD2 (5 bases). V was clipped by 3 bases and J by 2 bases, with 14 bases between them. The length of the CDR3 is 15 residues. CDR1 SEHNR and CDR2 FQNEAQ come from the germline V gene (reference sequence). In DNA form, the CDR3 reads TGTGCCAGCAGCTTTGGCCTGGACTCACCCTACGAGCAGTACTTC. It translates to CASSFGLDSPYEQYF.

In DNA, the CDR3 is TGTGCCAGCAGGAAAATACGCGGGACAGGGGGAACCAACACCGGGGAGCTGTTTTTT. Its protein product is CASRKIRGTGGTNTGELFF. The chain links TRBV27 to TRBJ2-2, with 11 bases identical to TRBD1. CDR1 is MNHEY and CDR2 is SMNVEV in the germline V gene (reference sequence). The CDR3 length is 19 residues. Trimming at V came to 6 bases and at J to 2 bases, leaving 14 bases not matched to a gene.

The chain is built from TRBV7-6 and TRBJ1-4, with unresolved D. The V end was cut by 2 bases, the J end by 3 bases, with 13 bases between. The CDR3 length is 16 residues. Germline-derived CDR1 and CDR2 are SGHVS and FNYEAQ. CDR3: CASSLFPPTSNEKLFF. CDR3 nucleotide sequence: TGTGCCAGCAGCTTATTCCCACCGACATCTAATGAAAAACTGTTTTTT.

This rearrangement joins TRBV25-1 to TRBJ1-2; the D is unclear. This CDR3 has 14 amino acids. Germline-derived CDR1 and CDR2 are MGHDK and SYGVNS. Trimming stripped 3 bases from V and 0 bases from J, with 8 bases between. The CDR3, as DNA: TGTGCCAGCAGTGACAACGGAGCTAACTATGGCTACACCTTC. Amino acid sequence: CASSDNGANYGYTF.

This chain uses TRBV6-6 with TRBJ2-1; 9 bases are a match to TRBD1. Germline V gives CDR1 MNHNY, CDR2 SVGAGI (reference sequence). This CDR3 is built from 15 residues. The trim removed 6 bases at V and 4 bases at J, leaving 7 bases unmatched. CDR3 coding DNA: TGTGCCAGCAGCCGGGACAGGGTCGGTTACAATGAGCAGTTCTTC. Translating it yields CASSRDRVGYNEQFF.

The chain recombines TRBV10-2 with TRBJ2-2; 8 bases are a match to TRBD2. Germline CDR1 and CDR2: WSHSY and SAAADI. The CDR3 extends over 12 amino acids. V lost 10 bases, J lost 6 bases, and 4 bases stayed unmatched. The CDR3 sequence: CATRGGAGELFF. The DNA of the CDR3 is TGCGCCACCCGGGGGGGGGCCGGGGAGCTGTTTTTT.

The V and J genes are TRBV27 and TRBJ2-1; possibly TRBD2 for D (6 bases). The V end was cut by 6 bases, the J end by 5 bases, with 11 bases between. The germline V gene encodes CDR1 MNHEY and CDR2 SMNVEV (reference sequence). This CDR3 region has 13 residues. CDR3 amino acids: CASSLGLNNEQFF. The CDR3 nucleotides read TGTGCCAGCAGCCTGGGACTTAACAATGAGCAGTTCTTC.

This sequence joins TRBV18 and TRBJ1-2; 9 bases fit TRBD1. V dropped 1 base and J dropped 0; count of bases not matched to a gene: 6. Germline-derived CDR1 and CDR2 are KGHSH and LQKENI. The CDR3 consists of 17 residues. The CDR3 loop is CASSPQDRGSSNYGYTF. Written as DNA, the CDR3 is TGTGCCAGCTCACCACAGGACAGGGGCTCTTCTAACTATGGCTACACCTTC.

The chain recombines TRBV7-3 with TRBJ1-1; 7 positions match TRBD1. The CDR3 loop spans 13 amino acids. The germline gives CDR1 SGHTA, CDR2 FQGTGA. With 2 bases clipped from V and 5 bases from J, the junction kept 2 bases outside the gene matches. The CDR3 region has the DNA TGTGCCAGCAGCTTACAGGGGGATACTGAAGCTTTCTTT. Amino acids: CASSLQGDTEAFF.

The V gene is TRBV27, the J gene TRBJ2-5; the D is unclear. V was cut by 7 bases and J by 2 bases, with 11 bases left in between. Looked up from germline, CDR1 is MNHEY and CDR2 is SMNVEV (reference sequence). CDR3 length: 13 residues. In nucleotides, the CDR3 is TGTGCCAGCAAACCGCTACTACAAGAGACCCAGTACTTC. It yields the protein CASKPLLQETQYF.